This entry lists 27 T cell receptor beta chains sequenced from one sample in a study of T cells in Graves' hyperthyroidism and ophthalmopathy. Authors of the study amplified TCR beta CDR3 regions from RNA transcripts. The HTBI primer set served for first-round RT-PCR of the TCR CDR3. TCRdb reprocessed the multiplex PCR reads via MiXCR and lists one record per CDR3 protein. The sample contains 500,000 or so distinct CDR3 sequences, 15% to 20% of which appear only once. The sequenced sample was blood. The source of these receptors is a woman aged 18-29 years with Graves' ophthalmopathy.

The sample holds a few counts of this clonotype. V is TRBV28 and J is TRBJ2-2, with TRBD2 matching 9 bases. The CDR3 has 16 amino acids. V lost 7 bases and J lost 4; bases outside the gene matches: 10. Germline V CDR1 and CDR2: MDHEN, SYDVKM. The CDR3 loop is CASTFLLSGGTGELFF. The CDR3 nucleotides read TGTGCCAGCACCTTCCTCCTTAGCGGGGGCACCGGGGAGCTGTTTTTT. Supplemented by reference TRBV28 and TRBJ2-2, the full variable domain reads DVKVTQSSRYLVKRTGEKVFLECVQDMDHENMFWYRQDPGLGLRLIYFSYDVKMKEKGDIPEGYSVSREKKERFSLILESASTNQTSMYLCASTFLLSGGTGELFFGEGSRLTVL.

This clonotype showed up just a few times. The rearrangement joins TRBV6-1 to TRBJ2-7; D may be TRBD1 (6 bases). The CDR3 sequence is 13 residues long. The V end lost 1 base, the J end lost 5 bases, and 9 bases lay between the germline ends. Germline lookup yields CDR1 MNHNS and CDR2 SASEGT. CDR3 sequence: CASSEGGRNEQYF. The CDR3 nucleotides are TGTGCCAGCAGTGAAGGGGGGCGGAACGAGCAGTACTTC.

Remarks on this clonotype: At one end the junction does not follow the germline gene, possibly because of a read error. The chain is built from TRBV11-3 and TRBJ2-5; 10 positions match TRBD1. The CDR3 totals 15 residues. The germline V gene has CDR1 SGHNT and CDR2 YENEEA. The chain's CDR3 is CASSSGQGTGETQYF. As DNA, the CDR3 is TGCGCCAGCAGCTCGGGACAGGGGACCGGGGAGACCCAGTACTTC.

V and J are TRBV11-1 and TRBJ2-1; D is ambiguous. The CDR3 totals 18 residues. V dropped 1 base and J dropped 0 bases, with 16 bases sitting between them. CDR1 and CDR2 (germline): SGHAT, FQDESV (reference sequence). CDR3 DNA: TGTGCCAGCAGCTTAGTTTTCCTATATCGGAGCTCCTACAATGAGCAGTTCTTC. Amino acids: CASSLVFLYRSSYNEQFF.

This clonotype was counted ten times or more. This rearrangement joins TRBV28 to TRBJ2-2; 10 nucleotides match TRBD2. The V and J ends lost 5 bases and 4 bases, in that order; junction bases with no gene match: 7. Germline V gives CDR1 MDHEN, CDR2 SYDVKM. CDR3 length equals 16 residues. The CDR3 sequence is CASSPQGLASTGELFF. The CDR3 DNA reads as TGTGCCAGCAGTCCCCAGGGACTAGCGAGCACCGGGGAGCTGTTTTTT.

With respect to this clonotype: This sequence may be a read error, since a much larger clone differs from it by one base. The CDR3 region is CSARLQGGEELFF. CDR3 bases: TGCAGTGCTAGACTTCAGGGGGGTGAAGAACTGTTTTTT. The chain has TRBV20-1 and TRBJ1-4; 7 positions match TRBD1. The germline CDR1 and CDR2 sequences are DFQATT and SNEGSKA (reference sequence). The CDR3 runs to 13 residues.

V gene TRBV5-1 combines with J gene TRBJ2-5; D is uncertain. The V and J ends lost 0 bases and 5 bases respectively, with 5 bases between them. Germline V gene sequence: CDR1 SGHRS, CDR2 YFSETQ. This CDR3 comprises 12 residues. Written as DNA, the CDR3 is TGCGCCAGCAGCTTGGCTTTCGAGACCCAGTACTTC. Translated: CASSLAFETQYF. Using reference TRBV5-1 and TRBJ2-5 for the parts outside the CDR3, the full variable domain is KAGVTQTPRYLIKTRGQQVTLSCSPISGHRSVSWYQQTPGQGLQFLFEYFSETQRNKGNFPGRFSGRQFSNSRSEMNVSTLELGDSALYLCASSLAFETQYFGPGTRLLVL.

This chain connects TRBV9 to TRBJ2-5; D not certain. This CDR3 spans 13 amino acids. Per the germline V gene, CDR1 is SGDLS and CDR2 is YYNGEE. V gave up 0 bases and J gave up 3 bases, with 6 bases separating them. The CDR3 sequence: CASSVEGKETQYF. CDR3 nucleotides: TGTGCCAGCAGCGTAGAAGGGAAAGAGACCCAGTACTTC.

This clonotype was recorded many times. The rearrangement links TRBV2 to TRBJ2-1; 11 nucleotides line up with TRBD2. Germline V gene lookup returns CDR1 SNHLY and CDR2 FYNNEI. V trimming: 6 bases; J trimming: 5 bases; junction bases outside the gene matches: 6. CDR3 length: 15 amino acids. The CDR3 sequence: CASRKLAGVDNEQFF. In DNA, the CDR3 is TGTGCCAGCAGGAAACTAGCGGGAGTTGACAATGAGCAGTTCTTC.

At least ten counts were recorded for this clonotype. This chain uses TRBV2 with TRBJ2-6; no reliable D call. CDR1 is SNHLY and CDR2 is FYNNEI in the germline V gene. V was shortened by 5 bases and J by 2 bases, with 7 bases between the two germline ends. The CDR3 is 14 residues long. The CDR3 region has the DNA TGTGCCAGCAGTCTTAGGACTGGGGCCAACGTCCTGACTTTC. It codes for CASSLRTGANVLTF.

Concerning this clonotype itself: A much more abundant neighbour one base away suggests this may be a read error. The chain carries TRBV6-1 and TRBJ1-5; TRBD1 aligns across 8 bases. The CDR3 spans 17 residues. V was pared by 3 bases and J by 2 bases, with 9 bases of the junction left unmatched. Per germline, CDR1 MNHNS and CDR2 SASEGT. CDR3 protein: CASSDHRGIVGNQPQHF. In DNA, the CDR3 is TGTGCCAGCAGTGACCACAGGGGGATTGTTGGCAATCAGCCCCAGCATTTT.

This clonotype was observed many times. The DNA of the CDR3 is TGTGCCAGCAGGAGGTTCGGACTAGCGGGAGGGCCTGACGGGGAGCTGTTTTTT. Protein: CASRRFGLAGGPDGELFF. The V gene is TRBV28, the J gene TRBJ2-2; 15 nucleotides line up with TRBD2. J lost 7 bases, V lost 6 bases, and 12 bases had no gene match. The CDR3 extends over 18 amino acids. Germline CDR1 MDHEN, CDR2 SYDVKM.

CDR3 loop: CASSLGVRQDTQYF. Written as DNA, the CDR3 is TGTGCCAGCAGCTTAGGGGTGAGGCAAGATACGCAGTATTTT. V gene TRBV7-6 combines with J gene TRBJ2-3, with no clear D. This CDR3 has 14 residues. V was trimmed by 1 base and J by 5 bases, leaving 10 bases between them. Germline CDR1 and CDR2: SGHVS and FNYEAQ. Filled out from reference TRBV7-6 and TRBJ2-3, the complete variable domain reads GAGVSQSPRYKVTKRGQDVALRCDPISGHVSLYWYRQALGQGPEFLTYFNYEAQQDKSGLPNDRFSAERPEGSISTLTIQRTEQRDSAMYRCASSLGVRQDTQYFGPGTRLTVL.

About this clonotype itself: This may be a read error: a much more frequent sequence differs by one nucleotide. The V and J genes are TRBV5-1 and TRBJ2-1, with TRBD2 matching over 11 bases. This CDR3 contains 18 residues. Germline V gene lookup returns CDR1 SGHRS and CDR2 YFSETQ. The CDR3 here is CASSLASGGLSSYNEQLF. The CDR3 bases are TGCGCCAGCAGCTTGGCTAGCGGGGGGTTAAGCTCCTACAATGAGCAGCTCTTC.

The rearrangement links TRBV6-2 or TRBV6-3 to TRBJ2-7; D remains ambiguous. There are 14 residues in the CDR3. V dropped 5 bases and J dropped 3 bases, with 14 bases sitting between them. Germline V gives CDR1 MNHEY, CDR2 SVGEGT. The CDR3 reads CASSTEMGNYEQYF. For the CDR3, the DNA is TGTGCCAGCAGTACCGAGATGGGGAACTACGAGCAGTACTTC.

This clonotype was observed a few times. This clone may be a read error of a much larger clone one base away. CDR3 nucleotide sequence: TGTGCCAGCAGCACCCGACCCGACTACGAGCAGTACTTC. Its translation is CASSTRPDYEQYF. J is TRBJ2-7 and V is TRBV11-1; D gene ambiguous. The CDR3 has 13 residues. Germline CDR1 SGHAT, CDR2 FQDESV (reference sequence). The V and J ends lost 5 bases and 3 bases respectively, with 11 bases between them. The variable domain in full, completed from reference TRBV11-1 and TRBJ2-7, reads EAEVAQSPRYKITEKSQAVAFWCDPISGHATLYWYRQILGQGPELLVQFQDESVVDDSQLPKDRFSAERLKGVDSTLKIQPAELGDSAMYLCASSTRPDYEQYFGPGTRLTVT.

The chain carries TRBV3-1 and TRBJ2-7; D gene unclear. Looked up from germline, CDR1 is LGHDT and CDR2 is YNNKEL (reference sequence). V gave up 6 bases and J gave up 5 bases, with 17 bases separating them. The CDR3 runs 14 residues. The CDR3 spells CASSGDIDLDEQYF. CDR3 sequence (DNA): TGTGCCAGCAGTGGGGATATTGATCTCGACGAGCAGTACTTC.

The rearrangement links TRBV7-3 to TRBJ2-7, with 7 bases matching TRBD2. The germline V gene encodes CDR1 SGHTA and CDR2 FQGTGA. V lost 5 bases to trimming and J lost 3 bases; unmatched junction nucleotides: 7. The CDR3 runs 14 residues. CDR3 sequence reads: CASSPLGGNYEQYF. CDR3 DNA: TGTGCCAGCAGCCCCCTCGGGGGGAACTACGAGCAGTACTTC. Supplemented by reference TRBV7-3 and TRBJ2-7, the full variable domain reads GAGVSQTPSNKVTEKGKYVELRCDPISGHTALYWYRQSLGQGPEFLIYFQGTGAADDSGLPNDRFFAVRPEGSVSTLKIQRTERGDSAVYLCASSPLGGNYEQYFGPGTRLTVT.

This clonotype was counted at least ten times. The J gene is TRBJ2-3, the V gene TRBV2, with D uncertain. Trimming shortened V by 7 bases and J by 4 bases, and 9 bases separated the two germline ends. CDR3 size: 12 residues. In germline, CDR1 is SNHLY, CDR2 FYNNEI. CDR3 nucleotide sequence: TGTGCCAGCATAACCAGACCAGATACGCAGTATTTT. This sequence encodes CASITRPDTQYF.

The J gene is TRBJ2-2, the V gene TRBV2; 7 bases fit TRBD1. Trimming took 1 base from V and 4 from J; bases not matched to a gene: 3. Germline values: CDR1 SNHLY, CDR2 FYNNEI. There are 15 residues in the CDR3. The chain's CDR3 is CASSEDRGVTGELFF. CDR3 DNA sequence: TGTGCCAGCAGTGAAGACAGGGGTGTCACCGGGGAGCTGTTTTTT.

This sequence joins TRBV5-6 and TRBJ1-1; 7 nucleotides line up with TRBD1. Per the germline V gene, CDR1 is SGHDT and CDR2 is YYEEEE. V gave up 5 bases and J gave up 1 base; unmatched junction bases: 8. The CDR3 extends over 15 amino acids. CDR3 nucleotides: TGTGCCAGCAGTTTCAATACAGGGGCGAACACTGAAGCTTTCTTT. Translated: CASSFNTGANTEAFF.

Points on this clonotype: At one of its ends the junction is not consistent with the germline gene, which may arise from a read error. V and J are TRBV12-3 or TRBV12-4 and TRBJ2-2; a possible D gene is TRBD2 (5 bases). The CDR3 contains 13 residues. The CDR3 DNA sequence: TGTGCCAGCAGTTTCACGAACACCGGGGAGCTGGTTTTT. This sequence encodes CASSFTNTGELVF.

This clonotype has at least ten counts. The CDR3 coding sequence is TGTGCCAGCAGTCCCCCGGGGCAGGTTCAAGAGACCCAGTACTTC. Its translation is CASSPPGQVQETQYF. The chain has TRBV28 and TRBJ2-5, with D perhaps being TRBD1 or TRBD2 (5 bases each). The V and J ends lost 5 bases and 2 bases respectively, with 15 bases between them. This CDR3 spans 15 amino acids. Germline-derived CDR1 and CDR2 are MDHEN and SYDVKM.

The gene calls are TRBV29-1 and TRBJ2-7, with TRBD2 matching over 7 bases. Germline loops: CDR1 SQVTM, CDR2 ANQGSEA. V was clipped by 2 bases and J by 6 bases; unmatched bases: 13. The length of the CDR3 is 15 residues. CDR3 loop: CSVESAGDVPCEQYF. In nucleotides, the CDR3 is TGCAGCGTTGAAAGCGCGGGGGATGTCCCCTGCGAGCAGTACTTC.

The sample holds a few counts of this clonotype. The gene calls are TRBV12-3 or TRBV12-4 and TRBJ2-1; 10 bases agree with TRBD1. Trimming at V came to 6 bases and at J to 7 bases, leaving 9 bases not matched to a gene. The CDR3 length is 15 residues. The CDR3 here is CASSPGTGARNEQFF. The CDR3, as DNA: TGTGCCAGCAGCCCCGGGACAGGGGCTAGGAATGAGCAGTTCTTC.

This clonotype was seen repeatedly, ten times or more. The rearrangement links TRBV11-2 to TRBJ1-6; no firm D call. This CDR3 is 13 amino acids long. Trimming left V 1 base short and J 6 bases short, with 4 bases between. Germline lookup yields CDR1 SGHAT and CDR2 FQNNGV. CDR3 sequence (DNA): TGTGCCAGCAGCTTAGTGGTTAATTCACCCCTCCACTTT. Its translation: CASSLVVNSPLHF. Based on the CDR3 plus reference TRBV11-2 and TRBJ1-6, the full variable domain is EAGVAQSPRYKIIEKRQSVAFWCNPISGHATLYWYQQILGQGPKLLIQFQNNGVVDDSQLPKDRFSAERLKGVDSTLKIQPAKLEDSAVYLCASSLVVNSPLHFGNGTRLTVT.

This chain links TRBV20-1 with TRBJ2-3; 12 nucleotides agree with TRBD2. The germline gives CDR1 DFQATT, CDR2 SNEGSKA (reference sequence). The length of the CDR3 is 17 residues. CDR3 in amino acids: CSGELTSGSGSTDTQYF. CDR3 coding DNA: TGCAGCGGGGAGCTGACTAGCGGGAGTGGTAGCACAGATACGCAGTATTTT.